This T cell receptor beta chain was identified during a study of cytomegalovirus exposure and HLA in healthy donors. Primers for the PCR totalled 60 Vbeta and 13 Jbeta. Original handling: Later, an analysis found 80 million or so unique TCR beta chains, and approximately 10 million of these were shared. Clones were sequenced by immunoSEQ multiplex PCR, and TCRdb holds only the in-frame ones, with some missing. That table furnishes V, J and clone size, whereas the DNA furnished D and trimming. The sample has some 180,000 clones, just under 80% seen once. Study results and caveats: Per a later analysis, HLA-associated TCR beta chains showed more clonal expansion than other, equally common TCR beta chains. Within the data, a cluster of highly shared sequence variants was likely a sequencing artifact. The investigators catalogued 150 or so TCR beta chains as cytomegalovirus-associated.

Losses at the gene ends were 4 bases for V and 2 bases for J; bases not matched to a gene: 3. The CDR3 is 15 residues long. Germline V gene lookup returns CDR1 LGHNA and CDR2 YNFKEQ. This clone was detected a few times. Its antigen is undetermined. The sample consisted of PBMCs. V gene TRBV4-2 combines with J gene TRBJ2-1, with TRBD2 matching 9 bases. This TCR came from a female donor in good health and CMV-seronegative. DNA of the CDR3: TGTGCCAGCAGCCGGGCTAGCGGGACCTACAATGAGCAGTTCTTC. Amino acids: CASSRASGTYNEQFF.